This TCR beta chain came from a study of shared clonotypes between healthy human individuals. Whole-study results and caveats: Some clonotypes were shared by all four sorted-subset donors, while others were not shared. The non-shared ones had lower generation probabilities than the shared ones. Clonotype sharing across donors was expected to vary with sequencing depth.

As processed by the authors: Quality scores were absent from the junction-only immunoSEQ sequences, so filtering differed. The table came from immunoSEQ multiplex PCR; TCRdb's copy has only in-frame clones and leaves some out. The V and J calls and clone size are taken from that table; D and trimming were inferred from the DNA. This sample has 2 million to 2.5 million clones, with about 94% found just once. Of note for this clone: Its antigen is not identified. This sample also contains other DNA sequences that code for the same CDR3.

Trimming stripped 3 bases from V and 1 base from J, with 6 bases between. The CDR3 contains 13 residues. Germline V gene data show CDR1 as SQVTM and CDR2 as ANQGSEA. This clonotype originated in a man between 18 and 29 years old in good health. The rearrangement links TRBV29-1 to TRBJ2-2, with no clear D. Source material: naive CD4+ T cells sorted from blood. Subset meaning: CD45RA+ positively selected. The CDR3 DNA reads as TGCAGCGTTGACTCAGGGAACACCGGGGAGCTGTTTTTT. Residues: CSVDSGNTGELFF.